These 22 T cell receptor beta chains came from one sample sequenced in a study of blood T cell repertoires in COVID-19. Generated by immunoSEQ multiplex PCR, the TCRdb table keeps only in-frame clones and is missing some. The repertoire includes some 240,000 clones, about 90% of them detected once, and roughly 3.3% sits in the top ten. The sample comprised PBMCs or T cells enriched from blood (not recorded which). These receptors all stem from a woman in her thirties or forties with acute COVID-19.

This chain uses TRBV19 with TRBJ2-1; 9 bases map to TRBD2. This CDR3 has 16 amino acids. The germline gives CDR1 LNHDA, CDR2 SQIVND (reference sequence). V was clipped by 6 bases and J by 7 bases; unmatched bases: 13. CDR3 DNA sequence: TGTGCCAGTAGCCACGGACCCCTAGCGGGACGGAATGAGCAGTTCTTC. Protein sequence: CASSHGPLAGRNEQFF.

The chain is built from TRBV11-3 and TRBJ2-7; possible D gene TRBD2, 5 bases. CDR3 length: 17 residues. Trimming left V 2 bases short and J 1 base short, with 18 bases between. Germline V gives CDR1 SGHNT, CDR2 YENEEA. CDR3 DNA sequence: TGTGCCAGCAGCTTAAAGGCCGGGCGGGCTCCTTCCTACGAGCAGTACTTC. Its protein product is CASSLKAGRAPSYEQYF.

The CDR3 sequence: CATSDFGDQETQYF. The CDR3 region has the DNA TGTGCCACCAGTGATTTTGGAGATCAAGAGACCCAGTACTTC. V usage is TRBV24-1 and J usage is TRBJ2-5; no firm D call. Trimming pared 1 base from V and 2 bases from J, leaving 7 bases between. Germline lookup yields CDR1 KGHDR and CDR2 SFDVKD. This CDR3 region has 14 residues.

This chain joins TRBV7-8 and TRBJ2-7, with unresolved D. V was pared by 2 bases and J by 5 bases, with 13 bases between. From germline, CDR1 is SGHVS and CDR2 FQNEAQ. The CDR3 has 14 amino acids. This CDR3 reads CASSLRAGFDEQYF. DNA of the CDR3: TGTGCCAGCAGCTTACGAGCAGGTTTCGACGAGCAGTACTTC.

V usage is TRBV1 and J usage is TRBJ2-7; no DNA check was done on the table's D call, TRBD1. TRBV1 is shown as a pseudogene. The CDR3 loop spans 14 amino acids. CDR3 nucleotide sequence: TGCACCAGCAGCCAGTCAGACAGGGGACCCGAGCAGTACTTC. This sequence encodes CTSSQSDRGPEQYF.

The chain recombines TRBV21-1 with TRBJ2-7; the D call in the table, TRBD2, was not verified against the DNA. TRBV21-1 is flagged as a pseudogene. The CDR3 sequence is 16 residues long. The DNA of the CDR3 is TGTGCCAGCAGCAAACCCAAAGCGGGAGGACCCTACGAGCAGTACTTC. This encodes CASSKPKAGGPYEQYF.

V and J are TRBV6-5 and TRBJ2-7; TRBD2 might be the D (5 bases). The CDR3 is made up of 13 amino acids. V lost 0 bases to trimming and J lost 5 bases, with 8 bases between them. The germline V gene has CDR1 MNHEY and CDR2 SVGAGI. The CDR3 loop reads CASSYSGIDEQYF. The DNA for the CDR3 is TGTGCCAGCAGTTACTCCGGGATCGACGAGCAGTACTTC.

This chain joins TRBV29-1 and TRBJ2-1; 8 bases are a match to TRBD2. V shed 3 bases, J shed 4 bases, and the junction held 8 bases outside the gene matches. CDR1 and CDR2 (germline): SQVTM, ANQGSEA. CDR3 length equals 15 residues. Written as DNA, the CDR3 is TGCAGCGTTGATGAAGCGGGGGAGATTTACAATGAGCAGTTCTTC. Protein sequence: CSVDEAGEIYNEQFF.

The J gene is TRBJ2-7, the V gene TRBV25-1; perhaps TRBD2 as D (6 bases). CDR1 is MGHDK and CDR2 is SYGVNS in the germline V gene. This CDR3 has 14 amino acids. V lost 8 bases to trimming and J lost 0 bases, with 14 bases between them. The DNA for the CDR3 is TGTGCCAGCTCGGGGACTTCAAGCTCCTACGAGCAGTACTTC. Its translation is CASSGTSSSYEQYF.

This rearrangement joins TRBV18 to TRBJ1-4; 9 bases are shared with TRBD1. Losses at the gene ends were 1 base for V and 8 bases for J; bases not matched to a gene: 17. The CDR3 has 19 residues. Germline values: CDR1 KGHSH, CDR2 LQKENI. Written as DNA, the CDR3 is TGTGCCAGCTCACCACGGAGGGAGTTGAGCGGGACAGGGAACGAAAAACTGTTTTTT. Amino acid sequence: CASSPRRELSGTGNEKLFF.

This clone was seen more than once but under ten times. The chain employs TRBV5-4 and TRBJ1-3, with TRBD1 identical over 8 bases. The germline V gene has CDR1 SGHNT and CDR2 YYREEE (reference sequence). J was trimmed by 5 bases and V by 1 base; bases with no gene match: 5. The CDR3 consists of 15 residues. CDR3 loop: CASSLTGGSRNTIYF. The CDR3 DNA follows: TGTGCCAGCAGCTTGACAGGGGGTTCTAGAAACACCATATATTTT.

CDR3 DNA sequence: TGTGCCTGGAAGCCGCCGGAGTACGGGGAGCTGTTTTTT. It translates to CAWKPPEYGELFF. This chain joins TRBV30 and TRBJ2-2; D call uncertain. CDR1 and CDR2 (germline): GTSNPN, SVGIG (reference sequence). This CDR3 has 13 amino acids. V lost 4 bases and J 7 bases, leaving 13 bases between the germline ends.

The chain combines TRBV7-6 with TRBJ2-3, with TRBD2 matching over 9 bases. V dropped 1 base and J dropped 2; count of bases not matched to a gene: 4. The CDR3 covers 16 residues. Germline V CDR1 and CDR2: SGHVS, FNYEAQ. Here the CDR3 DNA reads TGTGCCAGCAGCTTAGTGGGCGGGAGGGCCACAGATACGCAGTATTTT. Translating it yields CASSLVGGRATDTQYF.

A single count supports this clone. CDR3 amino acids: CASSLRYRVPYEQYF. As DNA, the CDR3 is TGTGCCAGCTCCCTCCGGTACAGGGTACCCTACGAGCAGTACTTC. V gene TRBV14 combines with J gene TRBJ2-7; D may be TRBD1 (6 bases). The CDR3 runs to 15 residues. V was clipped by 8 bases and J by 2 bases, with 19 bases between them. CDR1 and CDR2 from the germline V gene are SGHDN and FVKESK.

The rearrangement links TRBV2 to TRBJ1-2, with 9 positions matching TRBD1. Germline trimming cut 11 bases from V and 1 base from J; bases unmatched to any gene: 5. The germline gives CDR1 SNHLY, CDR2 FYNNEI. The CDR3 sequence is 13 residues long. The DNA of the CDR3 is TGTGCCTTGGGACAGGGTGGTAACTATGGCTACACCTTC. Translation gives CALGQGGNYGYTF.

This chain uses TRBV29-1 with TRBJ2-5; D may be TRBD2 (5 bases). This CDR3 spans 16 amino acids. Germline CDR1 and CDR2: SQVTM and ANQGSEA. The ends were cut back, 2 bases at V and 2 bases at J, with 18 bases in the middle. The CDR3: CSVEWWAGWEQETQYF. DNA of the CDR3: TGCAGCGTTGAATGGTGGGCAGGATGGGAGCAAGAGACCCAGTACTTC. Complete variable domain (other parts from reference TRBV29-1 and TRBJ2-5): SAVISQKPSRDICQRGTSLTIQCQVDSQVTMMFWYRQQPGQSLTLIATANQGSEATYESGFVIDKFPISRPNLTFSTLTVSNMSPEDSSIYLCSVEWWAGWEQETQYFGPGTRLLVL.

This chain uses TRBV5-6 with TRBJ1-1, with 12 bases fitting TRBD1. The V gene's germline CDR1 is SGHDT and CDR2 YYEEEE. The ends lost 4 bases at V and 3 bases at J; junction bases unmatched: 10. The CDR3 sequence is 17 residues long. CDR3 DNA: TGTGCCAGCAGCCAACACAGGGGACAGGGGGCTTACACTGAAGCTTTCTTT. This encodes CASSQHRGQGAYTEAFF.

This chain uses TRBV27 with TRBJ1-5; D uncertain. CDR1 is MNHEY, CDR2 SMNVEV, per germline (reference sequence). Trimming pared 0 bases from V and 4 bases from J, leaving 10 bases between. This CDR3 spans 15 amino acids. This CDR3 is CASSLSRHTNQPQHF. The CDR3 DNA reads as TGTGCCAGCAGTTTATCGAGGCACACTAATCAGCCCCAGCATTTT.

This chain uses TRBV5-1 with TRBJ2-5; 8 bases agree with TRBD2. CDR1 and CDR2 (germline): SGHRS, YFSETQ. This CDR3 comprises 16 residues. J gave up 3 bases and V 0 bases, and 7 bases lay outside the gene matches. In DNA, the CDR3 is TGCGCCAGCAGCTTGGATGTCGGGAGGGCCAAAGAGACCCAGTACTTC. Its protein product is CASSLDVGRAKETQYF.

The CDR3: CASSLLAGGNEQFF. The CDR3 nucleotides read TGTGCCAGCAGCCTACTAGCGGGAGGCAATGAGCAGTTCTTC. The V gene is TRBV3-1 (or the pseudogene TRBV3-2), the J gene TRBJ2-1; 12 positions agree with TRBD2. CDR1 is LGHDT, CDR2 YNNKEL, per germline (reference sequence). J was trimmed by 6 bases and V by 4 bases; bases with no gene match: 1. The CDR3 has 14 residues.

The chain couples TRBV5-4 to TRBJ2-5; D gene uncertain. Per germline, CDR1 SGHNT and CDR2 YYREEE (reference sequence). The CDR3 totals 14 residues. Trimming removed 0 bases from V and 2 bases from J, with 8 bases in between. The CDR3 DNA is TGTGCCAGCAGCTTGGAACAAGTACAAGAGACCCAGTACTTC. It encodes CASSLEQVQETQYF.

The rearrangement joins TRBV2 to TRBJ2-7, with TRBD2 as a possible D gene (5 bases). The length of the CDR3 is 13 residues. The V end was cut by 6 bases, the J end by 5 bases, with 14 bases between. In germline, CDR1 is SNHLY, CDR2 FYNNEI. The DNA for the CDR3 is TGTGCCAGCAGCGAGAGCCGGGGTAACGAGCAGTACTTC. It specifies CASSESRGNEQYF.